Following are 10 T cell receptor beta chains from one sample sequenced in a study of tumor-infiltrating lymphocytes in oesophageal squamous cell carcinoma. In TCRdb, the PCR reads were re-called with MiXCR into one record per CDR3 protein. Here the sample spans about 20,000 distinct CDR3 sequences, around 38% being singletons. The source material was normal esophageal tissue next to the tumor. These TCRs come from a male donor with esophageal squamous cell carcinoma.

This clonotype was recorded many times. The chain joins TRBV7-2 to TRBJ2-3; 7 bases map to TRBD2. CDR3 length: 15 amino acids. Germline V gene lookup returns CDR1 SGHTA and CDR2 FQGNSA. V was pared by 6 bases and J by 0 bases, with 6 bases of the junction left unmatched. The CDR3 sequence is CASSRDYLSTDTQYF. DNA for the CDR3: TGTGCCAGCAGTCGGGACTACCTCAGCACAGATACGCAGTATTTT.

This clonotype was seen repeatedly, ten times or more. The chain uses TRBV2 and TRBJ2-3, with D uncertain. Trimming took off 2 bases at V and 6 bases at J, with 9 bases between the two ends. Germline V gene lookup returns CDR1 SNHLY and CDR2 FYNNEI. The CDR3 consists of 13 residues. The CDR3 DNA reads TGTGCCAGCAGTGAATTAGGTCTGGATACGCAGTATTTT. Translation: CASSELGLDTQYF. Full variable domain (missing parts from reference TRBV2 and TRBJ2-3): EPEVTQTPSHQVTQMGQEVILRCVPISNHLYFYWYRQILGQKVEFLVSFYNNEISEKSEIFDDQFSVERPDGSNFTLKIRSTKLEDSAMYFCASSELGLDTQYFGPGTRLTVL.

This clonotype is medium-sized. The chain employs TRBV7-2 and TRBJ1-1; 7 bases map to TRBD1. CDR1 and CDR2 from the germline V gene are SGHTA and FQGNSA. The V and J ends lost 8 bases and 4 bases, in that order; junction bases with no gene match: 10. CDR3 length: 14 amino acids. The DNA of the CDR3 is TGTGCCAGCGCCGGCCAGGGGGATGGCACTGAAGCTTTCTTT. Residues: CASAGQGDGTEAFF.

This clonotype is categorized as medium-sized (0.01 to 0.1%). V gene TRBV7-2 combines with J gene TRBJ2-1; D perhaps matches TRBD2 (5 bases). This CDR3 has 19 amino acids. V shed 0 bases and J shed 0 bases, with 18 bases lying between them. The V gene's germline CDR1 is SGHTA and CDR2 FQGNSA. The CDR3 protein is CASSLARIGLGSSYNEQFF. DNA of the CDR3: TGTGCCAGCAGCTTAGCGAGAATTGGATTAGGGAGCTCCTACAATGAGCAGTTCTTC.

V gene TRBV12-5 combines with J gene TRBJ1-3; the match to TRBD1 covers 9 bases. There are 15 residues in the CDR3. From germline, CDR1 is LGHNT and CDR2 FRNRAP. J was trimmed by 1 base and V by 8 bases; bases with no gene match: 6. The CDR3 DNA reads TGTGCTAGTTCAAAAGGACAGGGGTCTGGAAACACCATATATTTT. It yields the protein CASSKGQGSGNTIYF.

The DNA for the CDR3 is TGTGCCAGCAGCTTACCGGGACACCTAACCTACGAGCAGTACTTC. This sequence encodes CASSLPGHLTYEQYF. The rearrangement joins TRBV7-9 to TRBJ2-7, with a possible D match to TRBD1 (6 bases). Trimming shortened V by 2 bases and J by 2 bases, and 13 bases separated the two germline ends. Germline values: CDR1 SEHNR, CDR2 FQNEAQ (reference sequence). The CDR3 sequence is 15 residues long.

The chain links TRBV7-6 to TRBJ2-1, with 8 positions matching TRBD2. The DNA end lines up better with TRBJ2-5; the J call may be wrong. The CDR3 covers 15 residues. The germline gives CDR1 SGHVS, CDR2 FNYEAQ. CDR3 sequence: CASSLRLAGQETQYF. CDR3 coding DNA: TGTGCCAGCAGCTTAAGATTAGCGGGGCAAGAGACCCAGTACTTC.

As regards this clonotype: A junction end diverges from the germline sequence, so it may reflect a read error. The chain has TRBV7-6 and TRBJ1-6; D gene unclear. The length of the CDR3 is 14 residues. Per germline, CDR1 SGHVS and CDR2 FNYEAQ. This chain's CDR3 is CASSLFKELNEQYF. The CDR3 coding sequence is TGTGCCAGCAGCTTATTCAAGGAGCTTAACGAGCAGTACTTT.

This clonotype has at least ten counts. The chain employs TRBV7-8 and TRBJ1-1; weak D call: TRBD1 (6 bases). The CDR3 has 16 residues. Germline V gene sequence: CDR1 SGHVS, CDR2 FQNEAQ. V was pared by 1 base and J by 2 bases, with 14 bases between. CDR3 DNA: TGTGCCAGCAGCTTAGTCTGGGGGCAGTTAAACACTGAAGCTTTCTTT. Protein sequence: CASSLVWGQLNTEAFF. Based on the CDR3 plus reference TRBV7-8 and TRBJ1-1, the full variable domain is GAGVSQSPRYKVAKRGQDVALRCDPISGHVSLFWYQQALGQGPEFLTYFQNEAQLDKSGLPSDRFFAERPEGSVSTLKIQRTQQEDSAVYLCASSLVWGQLNTEAFFGQGTRLTVV.

V usage is TRBV11-1 and J usage is TRBJ2-1; TRBD1 matches 8 bases. TRBJ2-5 explains the end of the DNA better; the J call may be wrong. The CDR3 is made up of 14 amino acids. CDR1 is SGHAT, CDR2 FQDESV, per germline (reference sequence). This CDR3 reads CASSLATGVETQYF. CDR3 sequence (DNA): TGTGCCAGCAGCTTAGCGACAGGGGTAGAGACCCAGTACTTC.